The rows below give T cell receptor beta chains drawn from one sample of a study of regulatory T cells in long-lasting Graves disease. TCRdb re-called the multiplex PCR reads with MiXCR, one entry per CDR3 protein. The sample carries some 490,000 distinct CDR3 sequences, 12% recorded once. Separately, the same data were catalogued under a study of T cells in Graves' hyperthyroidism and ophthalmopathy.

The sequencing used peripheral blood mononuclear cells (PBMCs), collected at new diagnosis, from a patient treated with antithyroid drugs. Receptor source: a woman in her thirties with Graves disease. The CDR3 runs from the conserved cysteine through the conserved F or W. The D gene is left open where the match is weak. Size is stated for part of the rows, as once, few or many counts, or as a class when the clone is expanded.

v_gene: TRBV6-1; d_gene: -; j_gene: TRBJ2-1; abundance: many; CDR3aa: CASSALQVYAEQFF; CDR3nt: TGTGCCAGCAGTGCCCTGCAGGTTTACGCTGAGCAGTTCTTC
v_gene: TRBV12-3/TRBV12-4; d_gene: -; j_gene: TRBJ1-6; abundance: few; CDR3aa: CASSLGAANPSSNSPLHF; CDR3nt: TGTGCCAGCAGTTTAGGGGCAGCCAACCCTTCGAGTAATTCACCCCTCCACTTT
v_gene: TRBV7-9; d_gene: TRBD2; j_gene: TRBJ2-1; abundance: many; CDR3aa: CASSDGLAGDNEQFF; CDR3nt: TGTGCCAGCAGCGACGGACTAGCGGGAGACAATGAGCAGTTCTTC
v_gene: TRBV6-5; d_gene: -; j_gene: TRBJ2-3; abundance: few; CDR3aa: CASSYWDGSTDTQYF; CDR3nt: TGTGCCAGCAGTTACTGGGACGGGAGCACAGATACGCAGTATTTT
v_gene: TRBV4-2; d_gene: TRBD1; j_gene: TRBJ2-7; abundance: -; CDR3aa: CASSQGTPRQGEDYEQYF; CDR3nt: TGTGCCAGCAGCCAAGGGACCCCCAGGCAGGGGGAAGATTACGAGCAGTACTTC
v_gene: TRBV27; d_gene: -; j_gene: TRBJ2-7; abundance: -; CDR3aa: CAGRQGGSYEQYF; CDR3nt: TGTGCCGGCAGGCAGGGGGGCTCCTACGAGCAGTACTTC
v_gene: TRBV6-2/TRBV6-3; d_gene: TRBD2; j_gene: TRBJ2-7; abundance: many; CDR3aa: CASSYKLPGLANYEQYF; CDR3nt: TGTGCCAGCAGTTACAAGTTACCGGGACTAGCGAACTACGAGCAGTACTTC
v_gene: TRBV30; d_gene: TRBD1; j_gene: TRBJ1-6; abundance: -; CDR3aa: CAWKDRINSPLHF; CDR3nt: TGTGCCTGGAAGGACAGGATTAATTCACCCCTCCACTTT
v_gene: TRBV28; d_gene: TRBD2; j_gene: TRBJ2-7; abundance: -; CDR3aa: CASSDRLAGPPYEQYF; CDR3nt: TGTGCCAGCAGTGACCGACTAGCGGGACCGCCGTACGAGCAGTACTTC
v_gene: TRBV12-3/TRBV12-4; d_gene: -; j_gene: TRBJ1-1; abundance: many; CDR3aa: CASNLWGDTEAFF; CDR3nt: TGTGCCAGCAACTTATGGGGGGATACTGAAGCTTTCTTT
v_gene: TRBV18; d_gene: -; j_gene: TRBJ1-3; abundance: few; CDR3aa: CASSPIGNSGNTIYF; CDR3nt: TGTGCCAGCTCACCAATAGGTAACTCTGGAAACACCATATATTTT
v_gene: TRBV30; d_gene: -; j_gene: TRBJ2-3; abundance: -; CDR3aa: CAWSWGSTDTQYF; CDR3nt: TGTGCCTGGAGTTGGGGTAGCACAGATACGCAGTATTTT
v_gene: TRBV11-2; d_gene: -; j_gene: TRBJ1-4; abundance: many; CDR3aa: CASSRFTGPNEKLFF; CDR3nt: TGTGCCAGCAGCCGTTTCACAGGCCCTAATGAAAAACTGTTTTTT
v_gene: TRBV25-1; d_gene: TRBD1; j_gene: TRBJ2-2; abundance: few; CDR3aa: CASSSRDRDTGELFF; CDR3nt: TGTGCCAGCAGTAGCCGGGACAGGGACACCGGGGAGCTGTTTTTT
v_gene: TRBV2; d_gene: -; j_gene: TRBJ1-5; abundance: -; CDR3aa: CASSLPTAGSNQPQHF; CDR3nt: TGTGCCAGCAGCCTACCCACGGCAGGGTCCAATCAGCCCCAGCATTTT
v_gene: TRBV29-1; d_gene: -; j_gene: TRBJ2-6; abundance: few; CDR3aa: CSVESHGANVLTF; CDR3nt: TGCAGCGTCGAGTCTCATGGGGCCAACGTCCTGACTTTC
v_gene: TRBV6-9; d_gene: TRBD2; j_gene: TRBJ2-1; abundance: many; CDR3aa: CASSFRAGVRNEQFF; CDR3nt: TGTGCCAGCAGTTTCAGAGCGGGAGTGCGCAATGAGCAGTTCTTC
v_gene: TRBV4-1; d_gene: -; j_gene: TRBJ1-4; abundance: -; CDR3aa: CASSPRIGEKLFF; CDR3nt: TGCGCCAGCAGTCCCCGCATCGGTGAAAAACTGTTTTTT
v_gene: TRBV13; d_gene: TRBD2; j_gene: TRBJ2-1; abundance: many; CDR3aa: CASSGTSGGSYNEQFF; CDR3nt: TGTGCCAGCAGCGGGACCAGCGGGGGGTCCTACAATGAGCAGTTCTTC
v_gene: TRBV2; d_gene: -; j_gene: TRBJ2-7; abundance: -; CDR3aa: CASSEAWPRGLYEQYF; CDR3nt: TGTGCCAGCAGTGAAGCCTGGCCCAGGGGCCTCTACGAGCAGTACTTC
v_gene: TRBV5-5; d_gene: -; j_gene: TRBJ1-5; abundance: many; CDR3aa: CASSTAYSNQPQHF; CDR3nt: TGTGCCAGCAGCACCGCATATAGCAATCAGCCCCAGCATTTT
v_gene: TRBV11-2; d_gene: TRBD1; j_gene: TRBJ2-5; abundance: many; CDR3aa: CASSRRGLKETQYF; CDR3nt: TGTGCCAGCAGCCGCAGGGGGCTTAAGGAGACCCAGTACTTC
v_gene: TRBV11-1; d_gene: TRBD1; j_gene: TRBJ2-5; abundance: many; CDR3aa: CASRPGTGGLSHQETQYF; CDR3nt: TGTGCCAGCAGGCCTGGGACAGGGGGCCTTTCCCACCAAGAGACCCAGTACTTC
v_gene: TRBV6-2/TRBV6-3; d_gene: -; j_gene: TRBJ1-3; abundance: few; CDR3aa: CASRLNSGNTIYF; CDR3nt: TGTGCCAGCAGGCTGAACTCTGGAAACACCATATATTTT
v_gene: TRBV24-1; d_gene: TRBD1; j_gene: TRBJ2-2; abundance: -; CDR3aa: CATSSPGTGAGGELFF; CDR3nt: TGTGCCACCAGCAGTCCCGGGACAGGGGCGGGCGGGGAGCTGTTTTTT
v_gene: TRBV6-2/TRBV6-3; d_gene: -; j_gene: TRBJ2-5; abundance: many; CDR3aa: CASSSRGPGAQYF; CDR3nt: TGTGCCAGCAGTTCCCGGGGGCCGGGGGCCCAGTACTTC
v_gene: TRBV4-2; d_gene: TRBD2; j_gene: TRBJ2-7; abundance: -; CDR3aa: CASSQEFRGGSSYEQYF; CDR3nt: TGTGCCAGCAGCCAAGAATTTCGCGGGGGAAGCTCCTACGAGCAGTACTTC
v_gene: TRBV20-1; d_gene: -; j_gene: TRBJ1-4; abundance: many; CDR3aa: CSAPRFEDEKLFF; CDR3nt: TGCAGTGCTCCGAGATTCGAGGATGAAAAACTGTTTTTT
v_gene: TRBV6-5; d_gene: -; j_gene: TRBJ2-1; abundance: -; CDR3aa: CASSYPPDHSGNEQFF; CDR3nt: TGTGCCAGCAGTTACCCCCCCGACCATAGTGGCAATGAGCAGTTCTTC
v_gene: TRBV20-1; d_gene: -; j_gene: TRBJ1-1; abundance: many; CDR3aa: CSARPRPGRSTEAFF; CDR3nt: TGCAGTGCTAGACCCCGTCCGGGACGGTCCACTGAAGCTTTCTTT
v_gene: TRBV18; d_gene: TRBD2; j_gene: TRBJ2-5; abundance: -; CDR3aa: CASSFSLAGGETQYF; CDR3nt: TGTGCCAGCTCATTCTCTCTAGCGGGCGGAGAGACCCAGTACTTC
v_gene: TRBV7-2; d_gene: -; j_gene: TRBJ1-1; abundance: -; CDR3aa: CASSSFPTEAFF; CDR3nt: TGTGCCAGCAGCTCTTTCCCCACTGAAGCTTTCTTT
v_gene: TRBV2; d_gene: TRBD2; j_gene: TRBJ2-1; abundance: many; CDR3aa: CASSILAGVPTNEQFF; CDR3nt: TGTGCCAGCAGTATACTAGCGGGGGTTCCGACGAATGAGCAGTTCTTC
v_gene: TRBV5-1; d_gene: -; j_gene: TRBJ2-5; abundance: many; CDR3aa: CASSLARQETQYF; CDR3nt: TGTGCCAGCAGCTTGGCCAGACAAGAGACCCAGTACTTC
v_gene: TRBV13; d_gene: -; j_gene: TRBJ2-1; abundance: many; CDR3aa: CASSLGWMKDFLNEQFF; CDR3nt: TGTGCCAGCAGCTTAGGATGGATGAAGGATTTCCTCAATGAGCAGTTCTTC
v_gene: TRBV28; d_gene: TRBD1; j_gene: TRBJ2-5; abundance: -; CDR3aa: CASSPWDSQETQYF; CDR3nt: TGTGCCAGCAGTCCCTGGGACAGCCAAGAGACCCAGTACTTC
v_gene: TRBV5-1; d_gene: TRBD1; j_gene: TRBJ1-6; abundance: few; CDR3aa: CASSSGQGPSPLHF; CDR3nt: TGCGCCAGCAGCTCGGGACAGGGGCCCTCACCCCTCCACTTT
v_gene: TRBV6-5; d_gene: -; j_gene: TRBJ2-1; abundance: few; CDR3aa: CASSYQESSYNEQFF; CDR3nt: TGTGCCAGCAGTTATCAGGAGAGCTCCTACAATGAGCAGTTCTTC
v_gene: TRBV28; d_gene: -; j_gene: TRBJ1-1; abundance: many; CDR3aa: CASSFVEVVAFF; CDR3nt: TGTGCCAGCAGTTTCGTCGAGGTAGTAGCTTTCTTT
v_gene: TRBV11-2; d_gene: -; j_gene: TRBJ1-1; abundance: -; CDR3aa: CASSLGAGIRNTEAFF; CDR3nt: TGTGCTAGCAGCTTAGGTGCGGGGATAAGGAACACTGAAGCTTTCTTT
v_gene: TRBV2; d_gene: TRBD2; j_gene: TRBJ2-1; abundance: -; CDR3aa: CASSAVSGSNEQFF; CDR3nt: TGTGCCAGCAGTGCGGTTAGCGGGAGCAATGAGCAGTTCTTC
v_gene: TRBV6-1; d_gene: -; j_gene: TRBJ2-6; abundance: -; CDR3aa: CASTHRSGANVLTF; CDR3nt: TGTGCCAGCACACACAGATCTGGGGCCAACGTCCTGACTTTC
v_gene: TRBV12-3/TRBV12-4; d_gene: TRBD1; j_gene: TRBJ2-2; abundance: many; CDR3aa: CAGTGNTGELFF; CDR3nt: TGTGCAGGGACAGGGAACACCGGGGAGCTGTTTTTT
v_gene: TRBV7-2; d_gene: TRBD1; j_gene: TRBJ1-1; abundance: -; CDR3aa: CASSRPTGVTEAFF; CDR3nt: TGTGCCAGCAGCCGACCCACAGGGGTTACTGAAGCTTTCTTT
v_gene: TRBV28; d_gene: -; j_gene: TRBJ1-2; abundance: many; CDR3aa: CASNEGRDGYTF; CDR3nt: TGTGCCAGCAATGAGGGAAGGGATGGCTACACCTTC
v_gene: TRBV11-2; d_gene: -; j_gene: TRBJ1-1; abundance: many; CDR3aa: CASSLRPDHTEAFF; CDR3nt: TGTGCCAGCAGCTTAAGACCGGACCACACTGAAGCTTTCTTT
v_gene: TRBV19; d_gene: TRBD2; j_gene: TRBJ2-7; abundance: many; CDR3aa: CASSSASGSYEQYF; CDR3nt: TGTGCCAGTAGTTCTGCTAGCGGCTCCTACGAGCAGTACTTC
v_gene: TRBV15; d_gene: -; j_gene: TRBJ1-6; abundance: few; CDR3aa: CATSIGNNSPLHF; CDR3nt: TGTGCCACCAGCATAGGGAATAATTCACCCCTCCACTTT
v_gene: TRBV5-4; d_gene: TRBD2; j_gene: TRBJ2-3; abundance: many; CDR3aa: CASSLMAGGDTQYF; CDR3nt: TGTGCCAGCAGCTTAATGGCCGGGGGGGATACGCAGTATTTT